This T cell receptor beta chain is drawn from a study of cytomegalovirus exposure and HLA in healthy donors. Across the study: Assignment to the Caucasian-associated ancestry cluster applied to around 80% of the approximately 400 genotyped donors.

The PCR used 60 Vbeta and 13 Jbeta primers. Profiling relied on immunoSEQ multiplex PCR, and the TCRdb table lists in-frame clones only, not all of them. The table records over 150,000 clones, about 81% of them present only once. As concerns this clone: The target antigen is unknown.

The CDR3 runs to 14 residues. CDR1 is SGHNT, CDR2 YYREEE, per germline (reference sequence). V was pared by 0 bases and J by 0 bases, with 5 bases between. Study results and limitations: Reports indicated that the classifier achieved high specificity and sensitivity in diagnosing cytomegalovirus status. Many donors shared some public TCRs, even though most TCR sequences were rare. The authors later found TCR association rates varying by HLA locus, with DRB1 most and HLA-C fewest.

The material sequenced was PBMCs. The chain combines TRBV5-4 with TRBJ2-3; D is unresolved. The sequence came from a woman in her forties or fifties in good health and CMV-seropositive. The chain's CDR3 is CASSLVESTDTQYF. The CDR3 DNA sequence: TGTGCCAGCAGCTTGGTGGAGAGCACAGATACGCAGTATTTT. The full variable domain, its missing parts supplied by reference TRBV5-4 and TRBJ2-3, is ETGVTQSPTHLIKTRGQQVTLRCSSQSGHNTVSWYQQALGQGPQFIFQYYREEENGRGNFPPRFSGLQFPNYSSELNVNALELDDSALYLCASSLVESTDTQYFGPGTRLTVL.